This T cell receptor (beta chain) was obtained from a study of cytomegalovirus exposure and HLA in healthy donors (dated by TCRdb to the late 2010s). For the wider study: In an earlier analysis of roughly 590 of the donors, 250 to 350 Gb of sequence data and 95 million to 130 million unique TCR beta sequences from about 179 million T cells were reported. An early release covering 500 to 750 HLA-typed donors comprised roughly 300 gigabases of sequencing data and around 80 million unique TCR sequences. Of the roughly 420 genotyped donors, 75% to 85% were placed in the genetic ancestry cluster associated with self-reported Caucasian donors. The study was designed to test whether signatures of past pathogen exposure could be identified by cataloging public T cell receptors. The study profiled the T cell repertoires of 500 to 800 subjects by immunosequencing and related them to cytomegalovirus serostatus. Besides the first cohort of 666 subjects, a separate validation cohort made up of roughly 120 different subjects was used. To predict cytomegalovirus infection status, the study brought together high-throughput TCR immunosequencing, statistical association of individual TCRs with disease status, and machine learning. In a later analysis, previously published TCR beta repertoires from 666 donors were re-analyzed and high-resolution HLA genotyping was added so that TCR occurrence patterns could be studied. Rather than using new phenotypic data, the later analysis identified candidate immune exposures from TCR beta sequences and from how often those sequences occurred across donors. In an earlier analysis of roughly 580 of the donors, high-throughput TCR beta sequencing was used to judge whether each TCR beta V gene segment behaved as functional or pseudogenic. Donor age, sex, ethnicity and CMV serostatus were collected together with the repertoire data. In a later genetic analysis, genome-wide SNP genotypes for about 60% of the 666 donors were used, and that subset was treated as a discovery cohort. All discovery cohort repertoires had been generated using a single sequencing platform. HLA typing included class I and class II loci at four-digit resolution. The number of typed donors differed by locus: roughly 629-630 for A, B, C, DRB1 and DQB1; 500 to 550 for DQA1; approximately 600 for DPA1; and roughly 470 for DPB1. Roughly five DR-DQ haplotypes were treated as single units for association and clustering because of strong linkage in the cohort. On average, around 200,000 unique TCR beta nucleotide sequences were sequenced per donor among some 430 genotyped donors of the cohort, with around 19% of those sequences being non-productive.

Its CDR3 holds 14 amino acids, cysteine through phenylalanine. The retained sequence is limited to the CDR3, 42 bases, with the frame set at the first base. Trimming accounts for 7 bases at V and 2 bases at J, while the number of junction bases matched to no gene is 7. In the germline V gene (reference sequence), CDR1 corresponds to LNHDA and CDR2 to SQIVND. The study at large found these results: Sequencing depth was assumed to be roughly uniform across donors in the presence/absence analyses, though that assumption may not hold. According to a later analysis, parvovirus B19, influenza, CMV and Epstein-Barr virus appeared linked to several top co-occurrence clusters. In both the original and validation cohorts, the classifier was reported to diagnose cytomegalovirus status with high specificity and sensitivity. In a later genetic analysis, a missense DCLRE1C variant was associated with V-gene and J-gene trimming of TCR beta chains, and the association was replicated in an independent cohort. While some public TCRs were present in many individuals, most TCR sequences turned up only very rarely across donors. An earlier analysis of approximately 540 of the donors showed that most TCR beta V segments appeared in productive rearrangements either about 87% or about 30% of the time, which broadly matched IMGT annotations. In a later analysis, HLA-associated TCR beta chains showed more clonal expansion and lower generation probabilities than non-associated chains that were equally common. The cohort was sequenced for TCR beta chains only, and without alpha or paired-chain data the features that could be detected were limited. Specific HLA alleles were associated with over 15,000 TCR beta sequences at a false discovery rate of 0.05 in a later analysis. In vitro tests confirmed that a few of the cytomegalovirus-associated TCR beta chains recognize cytomegalovirus antigens. In a later analysis, the rate of TCR association differed among HLA loci, with DRB1 alleles having the most associated TCRs and HLA-C alleles having the fewest. Because some donors lacked HLA typing at each locus, the association tests relied only on the typed subset. The earlier analysis of a few hundred of the donors excluded approximately 15 rarely observed V segments, including chromosome 9 orphons, because counts were too low. For the cohort, immune exposure information was limited to CMV serostatus. The study gave a list of about 160 TCR beta chains associated with cytomegalovirus. Because the 87-base-pair reads could not distinguish some IMGT-functional V segments, including TRBV6-2 and TRBV6-3, those segments were excluded. According to a later genetic analysis, donors in an Asian-associated ancestry cluster had fewer N-insertions in productive TCRs than the roughly 700-donor mean. When HLA alleles, especially DR and DQ, strongly co-occurred, TCR associations were difficult to assign to individual alleles. According to the authors, the approach could potentially be generalized to other disease states and immunological phenotypes. A further reported finding was that TCR beta sequences accurately predicted the HLA-A and HLA-B alleles for most subjects in the first cohort. In a later analysis, most CMV-associated TCR beta chains were found to appear HLA-restricted, with HLA associations seemingly driven largely by CMV exposure. Correlated functional status among segregating V segments might reflect linkage disequilibrium, but an unknown experimental factor could not be ruled out. The sequencing pipeline was judged likely to have produced a cluster of highly shared sequence variants as a technical artifact.

Libraries were constructed by the immunoSEQ multiplex PCR assay. For the multiplex PCR, a mixture combining 60 forward primers for TCR Vbeta segments and 13 reverse primers for TCR Jbeta segments was used. The CDR3 region of rearranged TCR beta genes was amplified from genomic DNA by a multiplex PCR assay. The Illumina HiSeq System was used to sequence the amplified TCR beta libraries as 87-base-pair reads. From the authors' description of their analysis: A later analysis counted about 80 million unique TCR beta chains across the 550 to 750 repertoires, and some 11 million of these chains were shared by at least two donors. A nearest-neighbor algorithm error-corrected the raw reads and collapsed the reads into unique sequences, merging closely related sequences to remove PCR and sequencing errors. Alignment of CDR3 sequences to IMGT reference sequences was used to assign V, D and J gene segments. For a sequence to be retained, at least a six-nucleotide match to both a V gene segment and a J gene segment was required. Rearrangements were called productive when the CDR3 lacked stop codons and stayed in frame with V and J; all others were non-productive. CDR3 was defined by IMGT convention, running from the second conserved V-encoded cysteine to the conserved J-encoded phenylalanine. The earlier analysis of about 590 of the donors excluded sequences that lacked an unambiguous match to a single V gene segment. An earlier analysis of 587 of the donors called V segments functional above 56.7% productive rearrangements and segregating when the between-donor standard deviation exceeded 5%. A statistical classification framework was built to diagnose cytomegalovirus status from the catalog of TCR beta chain sequences. A later analysis assigned V and J genes by comparing TCR nucleotide sequences with IMGT/GENE-DB human TR gene sequences. Using the TCRdist pipeline, a later analysis assigned CDR3 sequences along with most-parsimonious VDJ recombination scenarios. In a later analysis, each TCR beta chain was defined by its CDR3 amino acid sequence together with its V-gene family, and reads lacking a unique V-gene family were excluded. As a way to deal with suspected cross-contamination and a sequencing artifact, a later analysis dropped 592 nucleotide sequences that were highly shared and had low generation probability. In a later analysis, a clonal expansion index was calculated for each public chain from normalized within-repertoire ranks of inferred template counts. In a later analysis, generation probabilities were computed with a VDJ recombination model fitted to out-of-frame rearrangements, and the resulting probabilities were checked against IGoR. A later analysis scored TCR-TCR, TCR-HLA and TCR-CMV co-occurrence with hypergeometric tests, applying a repertoire-size bias correction to TCR pairs. To estimate false discovery rates, a later analysis permuted the HLA or CMV assignments 20 times. In a later analysis, co-occurring TCRs were grouped using DBSCAN, with TCRdist sequence similarity added in when clustering inside HLA-allele-positive subsets. Repertoires with fewer than 30,000 or more than 120,000 public chains were left out of co-occurrence clustering, as were several repertoires with anomalous nucleotide sharing. The table was pulled from immuneACCESS by TCRdb, which kept in-frame rearrangements only. Such tables lose some clones; where checked, under half of the loss comes from unresolved V genes, and the rest has no known cause. The V and J calls and clone size come from that table; D and trimming were worked out from the DNA. This sample comprises over 100,000 clones, approximately 85% of them detected only once. The top ten hold roughly 7.8% of the sample.

As regards this clone: Its target antigen remains unknown. The input lacks base qualities; no much larger clone sits a single base away.

The cohort was made up of hundreds of healthy bone marrow donors. At the time of sampling, every cohort member was nominally healthy, though immune exposures that went unrecorded were likely present. The donor tested CMV seropositive, placing the donor among the 250 to 300 seropositive members of the cohort. Every donor gave a peripheral blood sample, and the peripheral blood mononuclear cells from that sample were used for TCR beta sequencing. Genomic DNA extraction from the blood cell samples was performed with the Qiagen DNeasy Blood Extraction Kit. Sequenced sample: PBMCs. The sequence derives from a woman in her forties or fifties in good health and CMV-seropositive. The chain uses TRBV19 and TRBJ1-1; 7 middle bases align to TRBD1. The CDR3 protein is CASTLRQGNTEAFF. The DNA sequence is given as TGTGCCAGTACCCTTCGACAGGGAAACACTGAAGCTTTCTTT. The CDR3 plus the reference TRBV19 and TRBJ1-1 genes for the other parts give the full variable domain: DGGITQSPKYLFRKEGQNVTLSCEQNLNHDAMYWYRQDPGQGLRLIYYSQIVNDFQKGDIAEGYSVSREKKESFPLTVTSAQKNPTAFYLCASTLRQGNTEAFFGQGTRLTVV.